This T cell receptor (beta chain) is from a study of cytomegalovirus exposure and HLA in healthy donors. Overall study findings and caveats: Upon later analysis, HLA-associated TCR beta chains proved more clonally expanded than other, equally common chains. Near-uniform donor sequencing depth was presumed by presence/absence analyses.

In germline, CDR1 is LNHDA, CDR2 SQIVND (reference sequence). The V end was cut by 4 bases, the J end by 5 bases, with 17 bases between. This CDR3 comprises 15 residues. The PCR had 60 Vbeta and 13 Jbeta primers. Here immunoSEQ multiplex PCR was the method, and the copy in TCRdb shows in-frame clones only, minus some. Here the sample spans over 65,000 clones, about 71% being singletons. Healthy bone marrow donors made up the donors. A single count supports this clone. Its specificity is not known. The sample taken for sequencing was PBMCs. The chain carries TRBV19 and TRBJ1-1, with D tentatively TRBD1 (5 bases). The TCR was taken from a woman in her forties in good health and CMV-seronegative. CDR3 DNA: TGTGCCAGTAGTAATCTCCTCGGGGGAGGGACTGAAGCTTTCTTT. It is translated as CASSNLLGGGTEAFF.